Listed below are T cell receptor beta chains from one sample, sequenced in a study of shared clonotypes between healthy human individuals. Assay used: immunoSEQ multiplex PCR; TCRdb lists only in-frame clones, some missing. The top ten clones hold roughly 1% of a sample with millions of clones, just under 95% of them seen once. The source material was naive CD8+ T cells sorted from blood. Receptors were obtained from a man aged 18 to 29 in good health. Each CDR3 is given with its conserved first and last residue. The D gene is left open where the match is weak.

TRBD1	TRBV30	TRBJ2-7	CAWSLGQGAGEQYF	TGTGCCTGGAGCCTGGGACAGGGGGCAGGCGAGCAGTACTTC
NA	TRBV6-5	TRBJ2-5	CASRALGHQETQYF	TGTGCCAGCAGAGCCCTAGGCCACCAAGAGACCCAGTACTTC
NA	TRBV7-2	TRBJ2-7	CASRGILGALEQYF	TGTGCCAGCAGGGGCATTTTGGGGGCGCTTGAGCAGTACTTC
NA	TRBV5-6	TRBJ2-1	CASSLVRSNEQFF	TGTGCCAGCAGCTTGGTTCGGTCCAATGAGCAGTTCTTC
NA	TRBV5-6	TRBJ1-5	CASSLGWGQPQHF	TGTGCCAGCAGCTTGGGCTGGGGTCAGCCCCAGCATTTT
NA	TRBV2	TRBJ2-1	CASSDIGSAYNEQFF	TGTGCCAGCAGTGATATTGGGAGTGCTTACAATGAGCAGTTCTTC
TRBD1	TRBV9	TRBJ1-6	CASSEQGAPGNSPLHF	TGTGCCAGCAGCGAACAGGGGGCGCCGGGTAATTCACCCCTCCACTTT
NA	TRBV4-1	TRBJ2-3	CASSQVGFEDTQYF	TGCGCCAGCAGCCAAGTAGGCTTCGAGGATACGCAGTATTTT
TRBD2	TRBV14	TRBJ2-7	CASNVGTSGSYEQYF	TGTGCCAGCAATGTGGGAACTAGCGGCTCCTACGAGCAGTACTTC
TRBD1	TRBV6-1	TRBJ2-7	CASRGTGDIYEQYF	TGTGCCAGCAGGGGGACAGGGGACATCTACGAGCAGTACTTC
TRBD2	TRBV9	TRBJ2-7	CASSSVSGGTYEQYF	TGTGCCAGCAGCTCCGTTAGCGGGGGGACCTACGAGCAGTACTTC
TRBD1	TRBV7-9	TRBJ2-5	CASSNRDRQETQYF	TGTGCCAGCAGCAACCGGGACAGACAGGAGACCCAGTACTTC
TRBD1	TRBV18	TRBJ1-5	CASSPRTGPPQHF	TGTGCCAGCTCACCCCGGACAGGGCCGCCCCAGCATTTT
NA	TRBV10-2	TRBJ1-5	CASSDSGNQPQHF	TGCGCCAGCAGTGACAGCGGCAATCAGCCCCAGCATTTT
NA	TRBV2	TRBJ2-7	CASSVQGGTYEQYF	TGTGCCAGCAGTGTACAGGGGGGGACCTACGAGCAGTACTTC
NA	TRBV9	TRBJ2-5	CASSVGVSGWTQETQYF	TGTGCCAGCAGCGTAGGGGTGAGCGGGTGGACCCAAGAGACCCAGTACTTC
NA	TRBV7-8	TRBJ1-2	CASSLISQAAYGYTF	TGTGCCAGCAGCTTAATCTCCCAGGCGGCCTATGGCTACACCTTC
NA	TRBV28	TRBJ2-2	CASSFLGDLLNTGELFF	TGTGCCAGCAGTTTTCTAGGGGACCTTCTTAACACCGGGGAGCTGTTTTTT
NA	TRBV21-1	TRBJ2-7	CASSSGDRGEQYF	TGTGCCAGCAGCAGCGGGGACAGGGGCGAGCAGTACTTC
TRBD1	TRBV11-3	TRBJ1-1	CASSMTRTGADTEAFF	TGTGCCAGCAGTATGACACGAACAGGGGCCGACACTGAAGCTTTCTTT
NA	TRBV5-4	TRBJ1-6	CASSLFGDSPLHF	TGTGCCAGCAGCTTATTCGGTGATTCACCCCTCCACTTT